This entry lists 27 T cell receptor beta chains sequenced from one sample in a study of blood T cells in healthy people across ages. The use of a sample-barcoded 5' primer and a J-beta primer mix characterized a second PCR of roughly 6 to 12 cycles. MiXCR, run by TCRdb on the 5' RACE reads, gives a single entry per CDR3 protein. The sample consists of around 1,000,000 distinct CDR3 sequences, almost 25% of them appearing once. These sequences were also reported in another study, on T cells of mothers and their children.

Material: blood. These receptors were obtained from a girl between 2 and 10 years old in good health.

This chain uses TRBV7-2 with TRBJ1-4; D not certain. CDR3 length: 15 residues. V lost 5 bases to trimming and J lost 1 base, with 11 bases between them. CDR1 SGHTA and CDR2 FQGNSA come from the germline V gene. CDR3 region: CASSPGTVTNEKLFF. The CDR3 DNA is TGTGCCAGCAGCCCAGGAACTGTAACTAATGAAAAACTGTTTTTT.

This clonotype was picked up a small number of times. The CDR3 nucleotides read TGCGCCAGCAGCTTGGGGGCTCCAGCGGGGGATGAGCAGTTCTTC. Its protein is CASSLGAPAGDEQFF. The V call is TRBV5-1, the J call TRBJ2-1; 8 bases are a match to TRBD2. CDR1 and CDR2 from the germline V gene are SGHRS and YFSETQ. Trimming at V came to 0 bases and at J to 8 bases, leaving 7 bases not matched to a gene. The CDR3 runs to 15 residues.

The chain is built from TRBV2 and TRBJ1-2; D remains ambiguous. The V and J ends lost 6 bases and 4 bases respectively, with 12 bases between them. In germline, CDR1 is SNHLY, CDR2 FYNNEI. CDR3 length: 13 amino acids. As DNA, the CDR3 is TGTGCCAGCAGCCTCCAGCTCAGCTATGGCTACACCTTC. It encodes CASSLQLSYGYTF.

This clonotype was detected only a few times. The chain employs TRBV7-9 and TRBJ2-5; 9 bases are shared with TRBD2. The DNA end is more similar to TRBJ2-7, so the J call may be wrong. The germline CDR1 and CDR2 sequences are SEHNR and FQNEAQ (reference sequence). CDR3 length: 14 residues. This CDR3 reads CASSTTSGPYEQYF. The CDR3 DNA sequence: TGTGCCAGCAGCACGACTAGCGGACCCTACGAGCAGTACTTC.

This chain connects TRBV18 to TRBJ1-5, with a possible D match to TRBD1 (6 bases). Germline V gene sequence: CDR1 KGHSH, CDR2 LQKENI. This CDR3 region has 15 residues. Trimming stripped 4 bases from V and 3 bases from J, with 13 bases between. CDR3 loop: CASSRQAYFNQPQHF. Written as DNA, the CDR3 is TGTGCCAGCTCACGACAGGCCTATTTCAATCAGCCCCAGCATTTT.

The chain employs TRBV11-2 and TRBJ1-1; the match to TRBD1 covers 10 bases. J lost 6 bases, V lost 0 bases, and 4 bases had no gene match. The CDR3 spans 15 residues. Looked up from germline, CDR1 is SGHAT and CDR2 is FQNNGV. CDR3 sequence (DNA): TGTGCCAGCAGCTTAGATGGGGACAGGGGAGCTGAAGCTTTCTTT. Its protein product is CASSLDGDRGAEAFF. Drawing the rest from reference TRBV11-2 and TRBJ1-1, the complete variable domain is EAGVAQSPRYKIIEKRQSVAFWCNPISGHATLYWYQQILGQGPKLLIQFQNNGVVDDSQLPKDRFSAERLKGVDSTLKIQPAKLEDSAVYLCASSLDGDRGAEAFFGQGTRLTVV.

The chain carries TRBV12-2 and TRBJ2-5; the table's D call, TRBD1, was not checked against the DNA. TRBV12-2 is designated a pseudogene. The CDR3 runs 17 residues. CDR3 nucleotide sequence: TGTGCAAGTCGCCCCTCGTCTTGGGCCGCCATGTGGGAGACCCAGTACTTC. Protein sequence: CASRPSSWAAMWETQYF.

J is TRBJ2-4 and V is TRBV7-2; tentative D call: TRBD2 (6 bases). There are 15 residues in the CDR3. Germline V gene sequence: CDR1 SGHTA, CDR2 FQGNSA. Trimming took off 5 bases at V and 12 bases at J, with 23 bases between the two ends. CDR3 in DNA: TGTGCCAGCAGCCCAACCAGACTAGGAAGTTACACTCAGTACTTC. This translates into CASSPTRLGSYTQYF.

Points on this clonotype: A read error may produce the germline difference seen at one junction end. The chain carries TRBV7-3 and TRBJ2-3; D not certain. The CDR3 covers 14 residues. Germline CDR1 and CDR2: SGHTA and FQGTGA. As DNA, the CDR3 is TGTGCCAGCAGCTTAGTCGGGTACACAGATATGCAGTCTTTT. It codes for CASSLVGYTDMQSF.

This clonotype was seen a few times. V is TRBV6-5 and J is TRBJ2-6; D tentatively reads TRBD1 or TRBD2 (6 bases each). The germline gives CDR1 MNHEY, CDR2 SVGAGI. This CDR3 spans 16 amino acids. Trimming stripped 0 bases from V and 4 bases from J, with 10 bases between. In DNA form, the CDR3 reads TGTGCCAGCAGTTACTCAGGGGGGAGAGGGGCCAACGTCCTGACTTTC. As protein: CASSYSGGRGANVLTF.

This clonotype was counted a few times. This chain uses TRBV7-2 with TRBJ1-3; 8 positions match TRBD1. The CDR3 is made up of 15 amino acids. Trimming cost V 5 bases and J 1 base; bases outside gene matches: 4. Per germline, CDR1 SGHTA and CDR2 FQGNSA. Here the CDR3 reads CASSRQGFSGNTIYF. CDR3 nucleotides: TGTGCCAGCAGCAGACAGGGGTTTTCTGGAAACACCATATATTTT.

This chain connects TRBV7-3 to TRBJ2-3; D is unresolved. V lost 5 bases and J 0 bases, leaving 6 bases between the germline ends. The length of the CDR3 is 13 residues. Germline V CDR1 and CDR2: SGHTA, FQGTGA. For the CDR3, the DNA is TGTGCCAGCAGCATAGGAAGCACAGATACGCAGTATTTT. It specifies CASSIGSTDTQYF.

J is TRBJ2-2 and V is TRBV5-1, with 11 bases aligning to TRBD2. J was trimmed by 4 bases and V by 5 bases; bases with no gene match: 4. Germline CDR1 is SGHRS and CDR2 is YFSETQ. This CDR3 has 15 residues. CDR3 DNA sequence: TGCGCCAGCAGAACTAGCGGGAGTTTCACCGGGGAGCTGTTTTTT. Amino acids: CASRTSGSFTGELFF.

The CDR3 here is CASSLGSSRGSFKSGANVLTF. Here the CDR3 DNA reads TGTGCCAGCAGCTTAGGATCTTCCAGGGGCTCTTTCAAGTCTGGGGCCAACGTCCTGACTTTC. This chain links TRBV11-1 with TRBJ2-6, with D perhaps matching TRBD1 (6 bases). The V and J ends lost 1 base and 1 base respectively, with 23 bases between them. The germline CDR1 and CDR2 sequences are SGHAT and FQDESV (reference sequence). The CDR3 totals 21 residues.

There are a few counts of this clonotype. As DNA, the CDR3 is TGTGCCAGCAGTCCTACGACTGTAGGAGGGGGTCAGACCCAGTACTTC. It translates to CASSPTTVGGGQTQYF. J is TRBJ2-5 and V is TRBV27; D is tentatively TRBD1 or TRBD2 (6 bases each). This CDR3 region has 16 residues. Trimming stripped 5 bases from V and 6 bases from J, with 22 bases between. CDR1 and CDR2 (germline): MNHEY, SMNVEV (reference sequence).

This clonotype was counted between two and nine times. The CDR3 region is CASSQDYDREVDYEQYF. CDR3 nucleotides: TGCGCCAGCAGCCAAGATTATGACAGGGAGGTTGATTACGAGCAGTACTTC. This chain connects TRBV4-3 to TRBJ2-7, with D possibly matching TRBD1 (7 bases). Between the trimmed V and J ends, which lost 0 bases and 4 bases, there was a span of 19 bases. The CDR3 covers 17 residues. Germline V CDR1 and CDR2: LGHNA, YSLEER.

This clonotype was counted only a few times. V and J are TRBV5-1 and TRBJ2-3, with D maybe TRBD1 (6 bases). The CDR3 is made up of 18 amino acids. Germline V gene lookup returns CDR1 SGHRS and CDR2 YFSETQ. V shed 4 bases and J shed 6 bases, with 27 bases lying between them. The CDR3 loop reads CASSQSTSSDRIWDTQYF. The CDR3 region has the DNA TGCGCCAGCAGCCAGTCCACATCTTCAGACAGGATTTGGGATACGCAGTATTTT.

V is TRBV5-1 and J is TRBJ2-7; possible D gene TRBD1, 5 bases. The CDR3 consists of 14 residues. Between the trimmed V and J ends, which lost 4 bases and 2 bases, there was a span of 13 bases. The germline gives CDR1 SGHRS, CDR2 YFSETQ. The CDR3 DNA reads TGCGCCAGCAGCGCCGGACAAAACACCTACGAGCAGTACTTC. This codes for CASSAGQNTYEQYF.

The CDR3 region is CSVPSGNTYEQYF. CDR3 DNA: TGCAGCGTTCCCAGCGGGAACACCTACGAGCAGTACTTC. The chain recombines TRBV29-1 with TRBJ2-5; 7 nucleotides agree with TRBD2. The DNA end lines up better with TRBJ2-7; the J call may be wrong. CDR3 size: 13 residues. Germline V gene data show CDR1 as SQVTM and CDR2 as ANQGSEA.

As DNA, the CDR3 is TGCAGTGCTAGAGAGCAGAACACCGGGGAGCTGTTTTTT. Its protein product is CSAREQNTGELFF. This chain connects TRBV20-1 to TRBJ2-2; D not resolved. V was cut by 0 bases and J by 1 base, with 3 bases left in between. Germline values: CDR1 DFQATT, CDR2 SNEGSKA (reference sequence). This CDR3 has 13 amino acids.

This clonotype has just a few counts. CDR3 loop: CASSQVRGSLNTEAFF. In DNA, the CDR3 is TGCGCCAGCAGCCAAGTTCGGGGCAGTCTGAACACTGAAGCTTTCTTT. The rearrangement joins TRBV4-1 to TRBJ1-1; possibly TRBD1 for D (5 bases). The V end was cut by 1 base, the J end by 0 bases, with 12 bases between. The CDR3 is 16 residues long. CDR1 is MGHRA and CDR2 is YSYEKL in the germline V gene.

This clonotype was counted a few times. The chain couples TRBV7-9 to TRBJ2-5; D is possibly TRBD1 or TRBD2 (5 bases each). This CDR3 is 15 amino acids long. Trimming removed 5 bases from V and 5 bases from J, with 18 bases in between. Germline-derived CDR1 and CDR2 are SEHNR and FQNEAQ (reference sequence). CDR3 sequence reads: CASSPRDPWGETQYF. In DNA, the CDR3 is TGTGCCAGCAGCCCTCGGGACCCGTGGGGCGAGACCCAGTACTTC.

This clonotype was counted only a few times. The genes are TRBV29-1 and TRBJ1-1; possible D gene TRBD1, 6 bases. The V gene's germline CDR1 is SQVTM and CDR2 ANQGSEA. The CDR3 has 14 amino acids. The germline V and J ends were trimmed by 6 bases and 1 base, with 15 bases remaining between them. Written as DNA, the CDR3 is TGCAGCGTCGGGACGGGGGCTAAGAACACTGAAGCTTTCTTT. Translated, it gives CSVGTGAKNTEAFF.

The chain joins TRBV20-1 to TRBJ2-2; D gene uncertain. This CDR3 contains 16 residues. CDR1 and CDR2 (germline): DFQATT, SNEGSKA (reference sequence). With 1 base removed from V and 1 base from J, the gap between germline ends came to 13 bases. CDR3 in amino acids: CSARGDNILNTGELFF. CDR3 sequence (DNA): TGCAGTGCTAGAGGAGACAACATTTTGAACACCGGGGAGCTGTTTTTT.

The rearrangement links TRBV9 to TRBJ1-5; no firm D call. Germline values: CDR1 SGDLS, CDR2 YYNGEE. This CDR3 spans 13 amino acids. V lost 2 bases and J 3 bases, leaving 6 bases between the germline ends. The DNA for the CDR3 is TGTGCCAGCAGCGTCGACATCAATCAGCCCCAGCATTTT. Amino acids: CASSVDINQPQHF.

This rearrangement joins TRBV7-9 to TRBJ1-5, with no clear D. CDR3 length equals 15 residues. Looked up from germline, CDR1 is SEHNR and CDR2 is FQNEAQ (reference sequence). The V end was cut by 4 bases, the J end by 2 bases, with 12 bases between. Here the CDR3 DNA reads TGTGCCAGCAGCTCCACCGAGGTGGGCAATCAGCCCCAGCATTTT. This codes for CASSSTEVGNQPQHF.

V gene TRBV5-1 combines with J gene TRBJ2-1, with a weak D call TRBD2 (5 bases). The CDR3 extends over 14 amino acids. V gave up 2 bases and J gave up 3 bases, with 9 bases separating them. Germline V CDR1 and CDR2: SGHRS, YFSETQ. The CDR3 loop is CASSLETIYNEQFF. The CDR3 region has the DNA TGCGCCAGCAGCTTAGAGACTATCTACAATGAGCAGTTCTTC. Complete variable domain (other parts from reference TRBV5-1 and TRBJ2-1): KAGVTQTPRYLIKTRGQQVTLSCSPISGHRSVSWYQQTPGQGLQFLFEYFSETQRNKGNFPGRFSGRQFSNSRSEMNVSTLELGDSALYLCASSLETIYNEQFFGPGTRLTVL.